The text below deals with one T cell receptor (beta chain). Its antigen is currently unknown. This record comes from a study of cytomegalovirus exposure and HLA in healthy donors. Regarding the study as a whole: Later genetic work tied a missense DCLRE1C variant to beta-chain V and J trimming. In a later analysis, TCR association rates varied by HLA locus: DRB1 most, HLA-C fewest.

Both 60 Vbeta primers and 13 Jbeta primers went into the PCR. The table came from immunoSEQ multiplex PCR; TCRdb's copy has only in-frame clones and leaves some out. The table has roughly 150,000 clones, around three quarters seen once. Germline CDR1 is SGHRS and CDR2 is YFSETQ. With 1 base removed from V and 0 bases from J, the gap between germline ends came to 11 bases. There are 15 residues in the CDR3. Material for sequencing was PBMCs. The sequence was collected from a man aged 50 to 60 in good health and CMV-seropositive. V usage is TRBV5-1 and J usage is TRBJ2-7, with D perhaps TRBD2 (6 bases). This CDR3 reads CASSLLARSSYEQYF. In DNA, the CDR3 is TGCGCCAGCAGCTTGCTAGCGAGGAGCTCCTACGAGCAGTACTTC.